The rows below give T cell receptor beta chains drawn from one sample of a study of control samples from healthy donors and cancer patients. The assay was immunoSEQ multiplex PCR, and TCRdb's table has in-frame clones only and misses some. The sample carries 100,000 to 150,000 clones, just under 90% recorded once. The source material was PBMCs. The receptors derive from a man aged 50-60 years with head and neck cancer. Each CDR3 is given with its conserved first and last residue. Fields, in order: J gene, V gene, clone size, D gene, CDR3 protein, CDR3 DNA. D genes are given only for firm matches. Size tells how often a clone was seen (once, few, many) or the class of an expanded clone, and some rows leave it out.

j_gene: TRBJ2-5
v_gene: TRBV4-1
abundance: .
d_gene: TRBD2
CDR3aa: CASSPGGRSSYQETQYF
CDR3nt: TGCGCCAGCAGCCCGGGGGGAAGGTCGTCGTACCAAGAGACCCAGTACTTC

j_gene: TRBJ1-1
v_gene: TRBV10-2
abundance: .
d_gene: TRBD1
CDR3aa: CASNEVQGDTEAFF
CDR3nt: TGCGCCAGCAACGAAGTACAGGGGGACACTGAAGCTTTCTTT

j_gene: TRBJ1-1
v_gene: TRBV6-5
abundance: .
d_gene: .
CDR3aa: CASSYRGKNTEAFF
CDR3nt: TGTGCCAGCAGTTACCGAGGGAAGAACACTGAAGCTTTCTTT

j_gene: TRBJ1-1
v_gene: TRBV7-9
abundance: once
d_gene: TRBD1
CDR3aa: CASSSVTGGSRMNTEAFF
CDR3nt: TGTGCCAGCAGCTCCGTCACAGGGGGAAGTAGGATGAACACTGAAGCTTTCTTT

j_gene: TRBJ2-7
v_gene: TRBV6-1
abundance: .
d_gene: .
CDR3aa: CASSEFYEQYF
CDR3nt: TGTGCCAGCAGTGAATTCTACGAGCAGTACTTC

j_gene: TRBJ1-2
v_gene: TRBV9
abundance: .
d_gene: .
CDR3aa: CASSVLSGNYGYTF
CDR3nt: TGTGCCAGCAGCGTCCTCAGTGGAAACTATGGCTACACCTTC

j_gene: TRBJ2-2
v_gene: TRBV12-5
abundance: .
d_gene: .
CDR3aa: CASGFWTDQNTGELFF
CDR3nt: TGTGCTAGTGGTTTCTGGACAGACCAGAACACCGGGGAGCTGTTTTTT

j_gene: TRBJ2-1
v_gene: TRBV7-9
abundance: .
d_gene: TRBD1
CDR3aa: CASSFPGGKGPYNEQFF
CDR3nt: TGTGCCAGCAGCTTTCCAGGGGGCAAGGGGCCCTACAATGAGCAGTTCTTC

j_gene: TRBJ1-4
v_gene: TRBV18
abundance: .
d_gene: .
CDR3aa: CASSPREATNEKLFF
CDR3nt: TGTGCCAGCTCACCACGTGAGGCAACTAATGAAAAACTGTTTTTT

j_gene: TRBJ2-3
v_gene: TRBV19
abundance: .
d_gene: .
CDR3aa: CASRTFLGHDTQYF
CDR3nt: TGTGCCAGTAGAACCTTCTTAGGGCACGATACGCAGTATTTT

j_gene: TRBJ2-7
v_gene: TRBV28
abundance: .
d_gene: TRBD1
CDR3aa: CASSLTGFSYEQYF
CDR3nt: TGTGCCAGCAGCTTGACAGGGTTTTCCTACGAGCAGTACTTC

j_gene: TRBJ2-2
v_gene: TRBV5-1
abundance: .
d_gene: TRBD2
CDR3aa: CASSFGTSGGSTGELFF
CDR3nt: TGCGCCAGCAGCTTCGGGACTAGCGGAGGGTCCACCGGGGAGCTGTTTTTT

j_gene: TRBJ2-7
v_gene: TRBV24-1
abundance: .
d_gene: TRBD2
CDR3aa: CATSDLRGGEQYF
CDR3nt: TGTGCCACCAGTGATTTGCGCGGGGGGGAGCAGTACTTC

j_gene: TRBJ2-7
v_gene: TRBV7-2
abundance: .
d_gene: .
CDR3aa: CASSLSRVSYEQYF
CDR3nt: TGTGCCAGCAGCTTATCAAGGGTGAGCTACGAGCAGTACTTC

j_gene: TRBJ2-2
v_gene: TRBV7-6
abundance: few
d_gene: .
CDR3aa: CASSLSDTGELFF
CDR3nt: TGTGCCAGCAGCTTATCTGACACCGGGGAGCTGTTTTTT

j_gene: TRBJ2-2
v_gene: TRBV29-1
abundance: .
d_gene: TRBD1
CDR3aa: CSVRQGSPGELFF
CDR3nt: TGCAGCGTCCGACAGGGGAGTCCCGGGGAGCTGTTTTTT

j_gene: TRBJ2-5
v_gene: TRBV12-5
abundance: .
d_gene: TRBD2
CDR3aa: CASAPGTLAGGLGETQYF
CDR3nt: TGTGCTAGTGCCCCGGGGACTCTAGCGGGAGGGCTAGGAGAGACCCAGTACTTC

j_gene: TRBJ2-3
v_gene: TRBV10-2
abundance: .
d_gene: TRBD1
CDR3aa: CASRPTGGDTQYF
CDR3nt: TGCGCCAGCAGGCCAACAGGGGGAGATACGCAGTATTTT

j_gene: TRBJ2-5
v_gene: TRBV4-2
abundance: .
d_gene: .
CDR3aa: CASSQEIRGETQYF
CDR3nt: TGTGCCAGCAGCCAAGAAATTCGGGGGGAGACCCAGTACTTC

j_gene: TRBJ2-1
v_gene: TRBV5-4
abundance: .
d_gene: TRBD2
CDR3aa: CASSDSGSIGNEQFF
CDR3nt: TGTGCCAGCAGCGATAGCGGGAGTATCGGCAATGAGCAGTTCTTC

j_gene: TRBJ2-7
v_gene: TRBV7-2
abundance: .
d_gene: TRBD2
CDR3aa: CASSLSGRASYEQYF
CDR3nt: TGTGCCAGCAGCCTTAGCGGGAGGGCATCCTACGAGCAGTACTTC

j_gene: TRBJ2-1
v_gene: TRBV7-3
abundance: .
d_gene: .
CDR3aa: CASSFFPGGQQFF
CDR3nt: TGTGCCAGCAGCTTTTTCCCTGGCGGGCAGCAGTTCTTC

j_gene: TRBJ1-3
v_gene: TRBV20-1
abundance: .
d_gene: TRBD1
CDR3aa: CSASPWDSLSGNTIYF
CDR3nt: TGCAGTGCTAGTCCATGGGACAGCCTCTCTGGAAACACCATATATTTT

j_gene: TRBJ2-5
v_gene: TRBV27
abundance: .
d_gene: .
CDR3aa: CASSLSLGGGTQYF
CDR3nt: TGTGCCAGCAGTTTATCGTTAGGTGGCGGGACCCAGTACTTC

j_gene: TRBJ2-2
v_gene: TRBV5-6
abundance: few
d_gene: TRBD2
CDR3aa: CASSLMTSGAPGGGELFF
CDR3nt: TGTGCCAGCAGCTTGATGACTAGCGGAGCACCTGGGGGCGGGGAGCTGTTTTTT

j_gene: TRBJ1-5
v_gene: TRBV19
abundance: once
d_gene: TRBD1
CDR3aa: CASRPDRGSNQPQHF
CDR3nt: TGTGCCAGTAGACCGGACAGGGGAAGCAATCAGCCCCAGCATTTT

j_gene: TRBJ2-2
v_gene: TRBV7-6
abundance: few
d_gene: TRBD2
CDR3aa: CASSPGTSGRNGELFF
CDR3nt: TGTGCCAGCAGCCCTGGCACTAGCGGGAGGAACGGGGAGCTGTTTTTT

j_gene: TRBJ2-2
v_gene: TRBV19
abundance: .
d_gene: .
CDR3aa: CASTPPSGGADGELFF
CDR3nt: TGTGCCAGTACCCCCCCCTCCGGGGGCGCGGACGGGGAGCTGTTTTTT

j_gene: TRBJ2-7
v_gene: TRBV6-6
abundance: .
d_gene: TRBD1
CDR3aa: CASSYTGQGSEQYF
CDR3nt: TGTGCCAGCAGTTACACGGGACAGGGATCCGAGCAGTACTTC

j_gene: TRBJ2-3
v_gene: TRBV5-4
abundance: .
d_gene: TRBD1
CDR3aa: CASRKGQGEPDTQYF
CDR3nt: TGTGCCAGCAGAAAGGGACAGGGAGAGCCAGATACGCAGTATTTT

j_gene: TRBJ2-5
v_gene: TRBV10-2
abundance: .
d_gene: TRBD1
CDR3aa: CASKGQTQETQYF
CDR3nt: TGCGCCAGCAAGGGACAGACCCAAGAGACCCAGTACTTC

j_gene: TRBJ1-3
v_gene: TRBV2
abundance: .
d_gene: .
CDR3aa: CASSDRLAGNTIYF
CDR3nt: TGTGCCAGCAGTGACAGGTTAGCTGGAAACACCATATATTTT

j_gene: TRBJ1-3
v_gene: TRBV18
abundance: once
d_gene: .
CDR3aa: CASSPTTTGNSGNTIYF
CDR3nt: TGTGCCAGCTCACCAACAACTACAGGGAACTCTGGAAACACCATATATTTT

j_gene: TRBJ1-2
v_gene: TRBV5-1
abundance: .
d_gene: .
CDR3aa: CASSSTPNYGYTF
CDR3nt: TGCGCCAGCAGCTCGACACCTAACTATGGCTACACCTTC

j_gene: TRBJ2-1
v_gene: TRBV24-1
abundance: .
d_gene: .
CDR3aa: CATSGSGGGSSYNEQFF
CDR3nt: TGTGCCACCAGTGGGTCAGGGGGGGGAAGCTCCTACAATGAGCAGTTCTTC

j_gene: TRBJ1-5
v_gene: TRBV28
abundance: .
d_gene: .
CDR3aa: CASSLVVSNQPQHF
CDR3nt: TGTGCCAGCAGTTTAGTAGTAAGCAATCAGCCCCAGCATTTT

j_gene: TRBJ2-1
v_gene: TRBV18
abundance: .
d_gene: TRBD2
CDR3aa: CASSPRVLAGGLYNEQFF
CDR3nt: TGTGCCAGCTCACCACGAGTGTTAGCGGGGGGCCTATACAATGAGCAGTTCTTC

j_gene: TRBJ2-1
v_gene: TRBV6-5
abundance: .
d_gene: .
CDR3aa: CASSYSWSYNEQFF
CDR3nt: TGTGCCAGCAGTTACTCATGGAGCTACAATGAGCAGTTCTTC

j_gene: TRBJ2-7
v_gene: TRBV5-4
abundance: .
d_gene: .
CDR3aa: CASSWDTSSYEQYF
CDR3nt: TGTGCCAGCAGCTGGGACACGAGCTCCTACGAGCAGTACTTC

j_gene: TRBJ2-1
v_gene: TRBV19
abundance: .
d_gene: .
CDR3aa: CASSNYNEQFF
CDR3nt: TGTGCCAGTAGTAACTACAATGAGCAGTTCTTC

j_gene: TRBJ2-7
v_gene: TRBV27
abundance: .
d_gene: .
CDR3aa: CASADRPRYEQYF
CDR3nt: TGTGCCAGCGCCGACAGGCCTCGGTACGAGCAGTACTTC

j_gene: TRBJ2-5
v_gene: TRBV5-1
abundance: once
d_gene: .
CDR3aa: CASSLEGKETQYF
CDR3nt: TGCGCCAGCAGCTTGGAGGGAAAAGAGACCCAGTACTTC

j_gene: TRBJ2-7
v_gene: TRBV14
abundance: .
d_gene: .
CDR3aa: CASSLSPGLGYEQYF
CDR3nt: TGTGCCAGCAGTTTGTCCCCGGGACTTGGCTACGAGCAGTACTTC

j_gene: TRBJ1-2
v_gene: TRBV5-4
abundance: .
d_gene: .
CDR3aa: CASSLEDRQAGYTF
CDR3nt: TGTGCCAGCAGCTTGGAGGACAGACAGGCAGGCTACACCTTC

j_gene: TRBJ2-7
v_gene: TRBV11-1
abundance: .
d_gene: .
CDR3aa: CASSNRVSYEQYF
CDR3nt: TGTGCCAGCAGCAACAGGGTCTCCTACGAGCAGTACTTC

j_gene: TRBJ2-7
v_gene: TRBV7-9
abundance: .
d_gene: TRBD2
CDR3aa: CASSYGLADYEQYF
CDR3nt: TGTGCCAGCAGCTACGGACTAGCGGATTACGAGCAGTACTTC

j_gene: TRBJ2-2
v_gene: TRBV24-1
abundance: .
d_gene: TRBD2
CDR3aa: CATSDFTSGANTGELFF
CDR3nt: TGTGCCACCAGTGATTTTACTAGCGGGGCGAACACCGGGGAGCTGTTTTTT